Following are 26 T cell receptor beta chains from one sample sequenced in a study of T cells in Graves' hyperthyroidism and ophthalmopathy. TCR beta CDR3 regions were amplified from RNA. HTBI primers drove first-round RT-PCR of the TCR CDR3. TCRdb reprocessed the multiplex PCR reads via MiXCR and lists one record per CDR3 protein. The data contain approximately 480,000 distinct CDR3 sequences, less than 25% of them seen just once; the ten biggest clones take up about 25%. The sequencing sample was made of blood. These receptors were collected from a man aged 18 to 29 with Graves' hyperthyroidism.

This clonotype was found many times. The rearrangement joins TRBV16 to TRBJ1-1, with unresolved D. V was shortened by 3 bases and J by 6 bases, with 11 bases between the two germline ends. Germline loops: CDR1 KGHSY, CDR2 FQNENV. The CDR3 is 13 residues long. This chain's CDR3 is CASSHPTGAEAFF. Here the CDR3 DNA reads TGTGCCAGCAGCCACCCAACCGGGGCTGAAGCTTTCTTT.

The chain recombines TRBV28 with TRBJ2-5; the D call may be TRBD1 or TRBD2 (5 bases each). From germline, CDR1 is MDHEN and CDR2 SYDVKM. The CDR3 spans 14 residues. V was pared by 6 bases and J by 4 bases, with 15 bases between. The CDR3 DNA reads as TGTGCCAGCAGGCAGGGAGTGTGGTCAGAGACCCAGTACTTC. Translating it yields CASRQGVWSETQYF.

This clonotype was observed many times. This sequence joins TRBV12-3 or TRBV12-4 and TRBJ1-2; TRBD1 agrees at 9 bases. After removal of 6 bases from V and 5 bases from J, the junction contained 10 bases not matched to a gene. The CDR3 is 15 amino acids. The CDR3 here is CASSPTTGGGYGYTF. In nucleotides, the CDR3 is TGTGCCAGCAGCCCTACGACAGGGGGTGGGTATGGCTACACCTTC.

This clonotype occurred many times. The genes are TRBV28 and TRBJ2-3; tentatively, D is TRBD1 (6 bases). This CDR3 contains 14 residues. Germline-derived CDR1 and CDR2 are MDHEN and SYDVKM. With 8 bases removed from V and 5 bases from J, the gap between germline ends came to 17 bases. The DNA for the CDR3 is TGTGCCAGCGCCCCACAGGGCTATCAAGATACGCAGTATTTT. Residues: CASAPQGYQDTQYF.

This clonotype was seen only a few times. The chain has TRBV9 and TRBJ2-5, with D maybe TRBD2 (5 bases). Trimming removed 0 bases at V and 7 bases at J, with 10 bases between. Germline CDR1 reads SGDLS; CDR2 reads YYNGEE. The CDR3 loop spans 13 amino acids. The CDR3 DNA is TGTGCCAGCAGCGTAGGCGGCCGGGGGACCCAGTACTTC. This codes for CASSVGGRGTQYF. The entire variable domain, with the rest obtained from reference TRBV9 and TRBJ2-5, is as follows: DSGVTQTPKHLITATGQRVTLRCSPRSGDLSVYWYQQSLDQGLQFLIQYYNGEERAKGNILERFSAQQFPDLHSELNLSSLELGDSALYFCASSVGGRGTQYFGPGTRLLVL.

This clonotype was counted at least ten times. The V and J genes are TRBV28 and TRBJ2-7; D perhaps matches TRBD2 (5 bases). From germline, CDR1 is MDHEN and CDR2 SYDVKM. Trimming left V 5 bases short and J 3 bases short, with 14 bases between. This CDR3 comprises 14 residues. The CDR3, as DNA: TGTGCCAGCAGTCCACTAGGAGTCTACTACGAGCAGTACTTC. This sequence encodes CASSPLGVYYEQYF.

There are many counts of this clonotype. The V call is TRBV6-1, the J call TRBJ1-3, with a weak D call TRBD1 (5 bases). This CDR3 is built from 16 residues. Germline CDR1 is MNHNS and CDR2 is SASEGT. Between the trimmed V and J ends, which lost 5 bases and 2 bases, there was a span of 16 bases. In nucleotides, the CDR3 is TGTGCCAGCAGTCTTGCCCTTGGGGCTCCTGGAAACACCATATATTTT. Protein product: CASSLALGAPGNTIYF.

Ten or more counts support this clonotype. The gene calls are TRBV27 and TRBJ1-2; tentatively, D is TRBD1 (6 bases). Trimming shortened V by 2 bases and J by 0 bases, and 7 bases separated the two germline ends. CDR1 and CDR2 (germline): MNHEY, SMNVEV (reference sequence). This CDR3 is built from 14 residues. CDR3 nucleotides: TGTGCCAGCAGTTTAAGGGGGACTAACTATGGCTACACCTTC. Translation: CASSLRGTNYGYTF.

The chain combines TRBV11-3 with TRBJ2-2, with 7 bases lining up with TRBD2. Germline CDR1 reads SGHNT; CDR2 reads YENEEA. V lost 6 bases to trimming and J lost 1 base; unmatched junction nucleotides: 5. The CDR3 has 15 residues. The CDR3 region is CASRTSELNTGELFF. The CDR3, as DNA: TGTGCCAGCAGAACTAGCGAGCTGAACACCGGGGAGCTGTTTTTT.

This sequence joins TRBV4-1 and TRBJ2-7; 9 bases fit TRBD1. The CDR3 contains 16 residues. Trimming at V came to 4 bases and at J to 4 bases, leaving 11 bases not matched to a gene. Per germline, CDR1 MGHRA and CDR2 YSYEKL. The CDR3 coding sequence is TGCGCCAGCAGCCTAACTCCGGGACAGGGTTTTTACGAGCAGTACTTC. Translating gives CASSLTPGQGFYEQYF.

V gene TRBV20-1 combines with J gene TRBJ2-5, with 8 nucleotides matching TRBD2. Germline V lookup: CDR1 DFQATT, CDR2 SNEGSKA (reference sequence). Unmatched junction bases numbered 15, after V lost 1 base and J lost 5 bases. This CDR3 region has 17 residues. The CDR3 nucleotides are TGCAGTGCTAGAGCTAAAGGGAAGCGGGGGAGTTTGGAGACCCAGTACTTC. It specifies CSARAKGKRGSLETQYF.

This clonotype came up many times. The chain joins TRBV5-1 to TRBJ2-4; D possibly uses TRBD1 or TRBD2 (6 bases each). V dropped 0 bases and J dropped 3 bases, with 10 bases sitting between them. There are 15 residues in the CDR3. Germline V lookup: CDR1 SGHRS, CDR2 YFSETQ. The DNA for the CDR3 is TGCGCCAGCAGCTTGGCCGGGGGCCTCAAAAACATTCAGTACTTC. Translated, it gives CASSLAGGLKNIQYF.

This clonotype was counted at least ten times. The J gene is TRBJ2-3, the V gene TRBV6-5, with 8 nucleotides matching TRBD2. CDR3 size: 15 residues. In germline, CDR1 is MNHEY, CDR2 SVGAGI. After removal of 0 bases from V and 8 bases from J, the junction contained 7 bases not matched to a gene. The chain's CDR3 is CASSYSMNSGGTQYF. CDR3 nucleotide sequence: TGTGCCAGCAGTTACTCGATGAACAGCGGGGGTACGCAGTATTTT.

This clonotype has ten or more counts. The chain combines TRBV6-5 with TRBJ2-7, with 7 bases identical to TRBD2. Germline assignment: CDR1 MNHEY and CDR2 SVGAGI. J gave up 7 bases and V 6 bases, and 9 bases lay outside the gene matches. The CDR3 sequence is 13 residues long. The CDR3 DNA reads TGTGCCAGCAGCACGGGGGGATCGCAAGAGCAGTACTTC. It codes for CASSTGGSQEQYF.

This clonotype has only a few counts. The rearrangement joins TRBV6-5 to TRBJ2-5, with TRBD1 matching 8 bases. This CDR3 spans 16 amino acids. V lost 4 bases and J lost 1; bases outside the gene matches: 8. From germline, CDR1 is MNHEY and CDR2 SVGAGI. DNA of the CDR3: TGTGCCAGCAGTTCGACCTTGGACAGGGCCCAAGAGACCCAGTACTTC. Amino acid sequence: CASSSTLDRAQETQYF.

This clonotype was picked up many times. The chain links TRBV12-3 or TRBV12-4 to TRBJ1-2; D remains unclear. V dropped 3 bases and J dropped 4 bases, with 9 bases sitting between them. This CDR3 spans 13 amino acids. The DNA for the CDR3 is TGTGCCAGCAGTTTTTCGGGTGGCTATGGCTACACCTTC. Translation gives CASSFSGGYGYTF.

In its sample, this clonotype was seen many times. The chain uses TRBV28 and TRBJ1-5, with a tentative D call TRBD1 (6 bases). In germline, CDR1 is MDHEN, CDR2 SYDVKM. The CDR3 has 16 amino acids. Trimming stripped 4 bases from V and 5 bases from J, with 18 bases between. CDR3 protein: CASSSEQGSWDQPQHF. As DNA, the CDR3 is TGTGCCAGCAGTTCCGAACAGGGTAGTTGGGATCAGCCCCAGCATTTT.

The rearrangement joins TRBV5-6 to TRBJ1-2, with D perhaps TRBD1 (5 bases). Germline V gene data show CDR1 as SGHDT and CDR2 as YYEEEE. With 4 bases removed from V and 4 bases from J, the gap between germline ends came to 17 bases. The CDR3 has 15 residues. The CDR3 spells CASSPGTQRRYGYTF. DNA of the CDR3: TGTGCCAGCAGCCCTGGGACCCAGCGACGCTATGGCTACACCTTC.

This clonotype was counted many times. This chain links TRBV9 with TRBJ1-5, with D perhaps TRBD1 (6 bases). V was shortened by 3 bases and J by 8 bases, with 15 bases between the two germline ends. This CDR3 is 14 amino acids long. Germline V CDR1 and CDR2: SGDLS, YYNGEE. CDR3 sequence (DNA): TGTGCCAGCAGCGCGGGGGCAGGGTTAGAGCCCCAGCATTTT. Its protein product is CASSAGAGLEPQHF.

This clonotype was observed at least ten times. This chain joins TRBV12-3 or TRBV12-4 and TRBJ1-1; TRBD1 is a possible D gene (5 bases). The V gene lost 5 bases and the J gene lost 0 bases, with 10 bases spanning the gap. CDR3 length equals 14 residues. CDR3 DNA: TGTGCCAGCAGTGGTGGGGGTTTGAACACTGAAGCTTTCTTT. Its protein product is CASSGGGLNTEAFF.

J is TRBJ2-7 and V is TRBV28, with a weak D call TRBD2 (6 bases). This CDR3 region has 15 residues. Germline CDR1 reads MDHEN; CDR2 reads SYDVKM. V lost 5 bases and J lost 5, with 19 bases in between. CDR3 nucleotide sequence: TGTGCCAGCAGTCGCGGGGACCCGGGCGGCAACGAGCAGTACTTC. It is translated as CASSRGDPGGNEQYF.

This clonotype was counted at least ten times. V usage is TRBV29-1 and J usage is TRBJ2-7; D gene unclear. CDR3 length: 11 residues. Germline CDR1 and CDR2: SQVTM and ANQGSEA. V was pared by 7 bases and J by 2 bases, with 9 bases between. CDR3 DNA: TGCAGCGCTGCCACAACCTACGAGCAGTACTTC. This gives the protein CSAATTYEQYF.

CDR3 nucleotide sequence: TGTGCCAGCAGTGACCTACAGGGCTACGAGCAGTACTTC. It is translated as CASSDLQGYEQYF. This sequence joins TRBV6-1 and TRBJ2-7; D possibly corresponds to TRBD1 (6 bases). Germline CDR1 MNHNS, CDR2 SASEGT. This CDR3 is built from 13 residues. V gave up 3 bases and J gave up 3 bases, with 9 bases separating them.

V and J are TRBV29-1 and TRBJ2-7; 7 positions agree with TRBD1. Germline CDR1 SQVTM, CDR2 ANQGSEA. The CDR3 contains 12 residues. V was pared by 5 bases and J by 4 bases, with 5 bases of the junction left unmatched. The CDR3 region has the DNA TGCAGCGTTCGACAGGGTTGGTACGAGCAGTACTTC. It is translated as CSVRQGWYEQYF.

V is TRBV27 and J is TRBJ2-5; possible D gene TRBD1, 5 bases. Germline CDR1 reads MNHEY; CDR2 reads SMNVEV (reference sequence). The CDR3 runs 15 residues. V dropped 11 bases and J dropped 5 bases, with 24 bases sitting between them. CDR3 in amino acids: CAASAGAGNGETQYF. In DNA, the CDR3 is TGTGCCGCCAGTGCTGGGGCAGGGAACGGGGAGACCCAGTACTTC.

The chain recombines TRBV19 with TRBJ2-7; D unclear. CDR1 is LNHDA, CDR2 SQIVND, per germline (reference sequence). The CDR3 is 15 amino acids. Trimming cost V 5 bases and J 3 bases, with 17 bases left between them. In nucleotides, the CDR3 is TGTGCCAGTAGTCCCGCCGGAGTCCCTCACTACGAGCAGTACTTC. Encoded protein: CASSPAGVPHYEQYF.